These 4 T cell receptor beta chains came from one sample sequenced in a study of CD8+CD57+ T cells in acquired aplastic anemia (dated by TCRdb to 2017 to 2018). Flow cytometry had shown CD8+CD57+ cell expansion in the patients selected for sequencing. The reads were generated on an Illumina HiSeq 2000. Genomic DNA served as template for TCR beta VDJ combination and CDR3 sequence profiling. The public reads were run again by TCRdb, first through fastp at Q25 and then through MiXCR, and only productive beta chains were kept. Every CDR3 protein is listed once, alongside the most common genes and DNA of its rows. The sample table contains about 160,000 distinct CDR3 sequences; only one count was recorded for 71% of them. The top ten hold 40% to 55% of the sample. The sequencing input was sorted CD4+, CD8+, or CD8+CD57+ T cells (not recorded which) from PBMCs. The receptor set was obtained from a human donor with aplastic anemia.

The chain recombines TRBV29-1 with TRBJ2-7, with D uncertain. V lost 4 bases to trimming and J lost 0 bases, with 7 bases between them. CDR3 size: 12 residues. The germline V gene encodes CDR1 SQVTM and CDR2 ANQGSEA. The CDR3 sequence: CSVGQSSYEQYF. In nucleotides, the CDR3 is TGCAGCGTTGGCCAGAGCTCCTACGAGCAGTACTTC.

This chain joins TRBV6-6 and TRBJ1-6, with 9 bases fitting TRBD1. The CDR3 is 17 amino acids. Germline V gene lookup returns CDR1 MNHNY and CDR2 SVGAGI (reference sequence). V lost 0 bases, J lost 7 bases, and 7 bases stayed unmatched. Here the CDR3 DNA reads TGTGCCAGCAGTTACTCTCTCGACAGGGGGGCAAATTCACCCCTCCACTTT. Amino acids: CASSYSLDRGANSPLHF.

The rearrangement uses TRBV29-1 and TRBJ1-3; D not certain. The CDR3 length is 14 residues. Germline CDR1 reads SQVTM; CDR2 reads ANQGSEA. V lost 2 bases and J 0 bases, leaving 8 bases between the germline ends. DNA for the CDR3: TGCAGCGTTGAAAAAGGCTTCTCTGGAAACACCATATATTTT. Protein product: CSVEKGFSGNTIYF. Combining the CDR3 with reference TRBV29-1 and TRBJ1-3 gives the whole variable domain SAVISQKPSRDICQRGTSLTIQCQVDSQVTMMFWYRQQPGQSLTLIATANQGSEATYESGFVIDKFPISRPNLTFSTLTVSNMSPEDSSIYLCSVEKGFSGNTIYFGEGSWLTVV.

This chain connects TRBV7-9 to TRBJ2-2, with TRBD2 as a possible D gene (6 bases). Germline assignment: CDR1 SEHNR and CDR2 FQNEAQ (reference sequence). V was shortened by 1 base and J by 5 bases, with 8 bases between the two germline ends. This CDR3 comprises 14 residues. CDR3 sequence reads: CASSLDGRTGELFF. The CDR3 DNA follows: TGTGCCAGCAGCTTAGATGGGAGGACCGGGGAGCTGTTTTTT.